This T cell receptor beta chain stems from a study of cytomegalovirus exposure and HLA in healthy donors. Regarding the study as a whole: Earlier analysis yielded a pattern in which most TCR beta V segments were productive about 87% or about 30% of the time. Cytomegalovirus status was reportedly diagnosed by the classifier with high sensitivity and specificity.

This clone was picked up a small number of times. Its antigen is undetermined. Researchers ran the PCR with 60 Vbeta and 13 Jbeta primers. Assay: immunoSEQ multiplex PCR; the TCRdb copy retains only in-frame clones and omits some. The sample yields 90,000 to 120,000 clones, over 65% seen once. Trimming removed 6 bases from V and 1 base from J, with 9 bases in between. The germline gives CDR1 SEHNR, CDR2 FQNEAQ (reference sequence). The CDR3 contains 13 residues. The TCR sequence derives from a woman aged 40 to 50 in good health and CMV-seropositive. The sample comprised PBMCs. The V and J genes are TRBV7-9 and TRBJ1-1; possibly TRBD1 for D (5 bases). The CDR3 bases are TGTGCCAGCAGTTGGGACTCGAACACTGAAGCTTTCTTT. Protein product: CASSWDSNTEAFF.